This T cell receptor (beta chain) originates from a study of blood T cell repertoires in COVID-19. Study-wide context: Nucleic acid was either cDNA or gDNA, and it came from T cells, B-cell-depleted T cells, or PBMCs.

Method: immunoSEQ multiplex PCR; TCRdb's copy keeps in-frame clones and lacks some. There are tens of thousands of clones in the sample; more than 70% occur only once, and approximately 8% lies in the top ten. The sequencing sample was made of peripheral blood. The source of this sequence is a human donor with acute or convalescent COVID-19. The donor label of this sample is uncertain.

CDR3 residues: CASSLGTGNSPLHF. The DNA for the CDR3 is TGTGCCAGCAGCTTAGGGACAGGGAATTCACCCCTCCACTTT. V and J are TRBV7-2 and TRBJ1-6, with TRBD1 matching over 8 bases. The CDR3 is 14 amino acids. With 1 base clipped from V and 7 bases from J, the junction kept 0 bases outside the gene matches. CDR1 is SGHTA and CDR2 is FQGNSA in the germline V gene.